This is a list of T cell receptor beta chains from one sample in a study of T cell changes during pregnancy in multiple sclerosis. Only in-frame clones appear in the TCRdb table, and some are missing; sequencing was by immunoSEQ multiplex PCR. Here the sample spans fewer than 70,000 clones, approximately 91% being singletons. The sample here was peripheral blood, taken in the third trimester of pregnancy. The receptors come from a female donor with multiple sclerosis, enrolled in a pregnancy study. The conserved cysteine and the conserved F or W are not part of the CDR3 here. Each record gives: V gene, CDR3 length, CDR3 protein.

V: TRBV25-1
length: 11
CDR3: ASSEWEGKEQY

V: TRBV5-4
length: 14
CDR3: ASSPDRGWGTDTQY

V: TRBV15
length: 13
CDR3: ATSNGQGASEKLF

V: TRBV5-4
length: 13
CDR3: ASSLELTSTDTQY

V: TRBV4-3
length: 16
CDR3: ASSQLTSGGDSYNEQF

V: TRBV7-2
length: 13
CDR3: ASSLQAQANSPLH

V: TRBV12-5
length: 11
CDR3: ASGLGQSGGYT

V: TRBV5-1
length: 12
CDR3: ASSFGGFQETQY

V: TRBV30
length: 11
CDR3: AWSRDLNTEAF

V: TRBV28
length: 14
CDR3: ASSPHGQGVFQPQH